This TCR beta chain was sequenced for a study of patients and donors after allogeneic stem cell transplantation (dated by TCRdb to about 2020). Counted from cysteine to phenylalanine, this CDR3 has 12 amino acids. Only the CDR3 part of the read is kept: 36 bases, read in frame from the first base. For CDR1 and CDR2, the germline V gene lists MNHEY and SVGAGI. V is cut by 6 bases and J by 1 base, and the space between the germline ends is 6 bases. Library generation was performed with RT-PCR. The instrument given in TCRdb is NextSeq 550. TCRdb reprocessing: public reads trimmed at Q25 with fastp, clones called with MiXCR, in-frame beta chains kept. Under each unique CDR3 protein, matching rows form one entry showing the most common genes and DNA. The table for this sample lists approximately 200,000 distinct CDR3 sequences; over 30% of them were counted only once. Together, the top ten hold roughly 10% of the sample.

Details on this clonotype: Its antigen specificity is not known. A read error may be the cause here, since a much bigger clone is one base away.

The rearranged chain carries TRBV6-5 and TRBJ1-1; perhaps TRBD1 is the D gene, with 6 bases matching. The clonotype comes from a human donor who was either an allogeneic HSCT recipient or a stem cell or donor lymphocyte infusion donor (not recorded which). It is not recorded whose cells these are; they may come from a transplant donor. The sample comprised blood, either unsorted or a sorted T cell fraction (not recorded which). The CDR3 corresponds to CASRQGNTEAFF. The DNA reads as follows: TGTGCCAGCAGACAGGGGAACACTGAAGCTTTCTTT.